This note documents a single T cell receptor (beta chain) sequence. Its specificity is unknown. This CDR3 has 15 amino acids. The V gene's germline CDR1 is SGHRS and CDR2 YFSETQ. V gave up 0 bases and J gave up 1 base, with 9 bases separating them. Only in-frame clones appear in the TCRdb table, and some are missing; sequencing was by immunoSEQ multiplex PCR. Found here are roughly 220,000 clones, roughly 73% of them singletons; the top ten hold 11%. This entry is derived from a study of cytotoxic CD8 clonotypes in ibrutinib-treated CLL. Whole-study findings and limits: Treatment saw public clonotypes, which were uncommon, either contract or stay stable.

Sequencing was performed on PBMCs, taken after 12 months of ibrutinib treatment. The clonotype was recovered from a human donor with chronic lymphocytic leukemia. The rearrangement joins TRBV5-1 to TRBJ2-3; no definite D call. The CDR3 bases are TGCGCCAGCAGCTTGGCCACCCCGGGCACAGATACGCAGTATTTT. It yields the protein CASSLATPGTDTQYF. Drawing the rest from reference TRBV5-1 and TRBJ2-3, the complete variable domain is KAGVTQTPRYLIKTRGQQVTLSCSPISGHRSVSWYQQTPGQGLQFLFEYFSETQRNKGNFPGRFSGRQFSNSRSEMNVSTLELGDSALYLCASSLATPGTDTQYFGPGTRLTVL.